The following is a TCR beta chain sequence with its context. The antigen remains unidentified. The data originate from a study of T-cell reconstitution after alpha-beta-depleted transplantation in children. Study conclusions and caveats: Reportedly, roughly two months post-transplant, alpha-beta T cells arose from several hundred expanded graft clones. At the one-year point after transplant, T-cell counts and TCRbeta diversity were found to come mostly from T cells that had been newly produced. Recipient T cells and thymic progenitors that survived gave rise to the high TCRbeta diversity observed at day 60 in some patients.

CDR1 SGHVS and CDR2 FQNEAQ come from the germline V gene. V was shortened by 3 bases and J by 3 bases, with 12 bases between the two germline ends. This CDR3 has 15 amino acids. Researchers prepared the TCRbeta library using unique molecular identifiers, the study reports. TCRdb re-called the PCR reads with MiXCR, one entry per CDR3 protein. The data show hundreds of thousands of distinct CDR3 sequences, with under 30% seen just once and 11% to 15% held by the top ten. The sequence was collected from a boy less than two years old who had a stem cell transplant for acute myeloid leukemia, so the T cells may come from the graft donor. The J gene is TRBJ2-1, the V gene TRBV7-8; no clear D. The starting material was PBMCs, mostly from graft donor cells, obtained 360 days after TCRalphabeta/CD19-depleted stem cell transplant. CDR3 amino acids: CASSLPTVDYNEQFF. Written as DNA, the CDR3 is TGTGCCAGCAGCTTGCCCACAGTCGACTACAATGAGCAGTTCTTC.